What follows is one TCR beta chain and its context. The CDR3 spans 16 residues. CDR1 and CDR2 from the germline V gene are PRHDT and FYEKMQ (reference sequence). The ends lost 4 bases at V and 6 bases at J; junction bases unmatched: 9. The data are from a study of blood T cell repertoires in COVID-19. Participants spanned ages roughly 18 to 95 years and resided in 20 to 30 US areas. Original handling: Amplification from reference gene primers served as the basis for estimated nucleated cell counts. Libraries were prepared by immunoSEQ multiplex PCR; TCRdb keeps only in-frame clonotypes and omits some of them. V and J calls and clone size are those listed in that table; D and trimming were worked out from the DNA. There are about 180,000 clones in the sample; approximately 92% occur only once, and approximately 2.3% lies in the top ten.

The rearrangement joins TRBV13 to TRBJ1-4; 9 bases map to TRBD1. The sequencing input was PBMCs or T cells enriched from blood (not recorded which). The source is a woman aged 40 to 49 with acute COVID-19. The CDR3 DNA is TGTGCCAGCAGCTCGAACAGGGGGCGGCGTGATGAAAAACTGTTTTTT. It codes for CASSSNRGRRDEKLFF. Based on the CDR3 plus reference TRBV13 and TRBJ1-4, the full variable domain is AAGVIQSPRHLIKEKRETATLKCYPIPRHDTVYWYQQGPGQDPQFLISFYEKMQSDKGSIPDRFSAQQFSDYHSELNMSSLELGDSALYFCASSSNRGRRDEKLFFGSGTQLSVL.